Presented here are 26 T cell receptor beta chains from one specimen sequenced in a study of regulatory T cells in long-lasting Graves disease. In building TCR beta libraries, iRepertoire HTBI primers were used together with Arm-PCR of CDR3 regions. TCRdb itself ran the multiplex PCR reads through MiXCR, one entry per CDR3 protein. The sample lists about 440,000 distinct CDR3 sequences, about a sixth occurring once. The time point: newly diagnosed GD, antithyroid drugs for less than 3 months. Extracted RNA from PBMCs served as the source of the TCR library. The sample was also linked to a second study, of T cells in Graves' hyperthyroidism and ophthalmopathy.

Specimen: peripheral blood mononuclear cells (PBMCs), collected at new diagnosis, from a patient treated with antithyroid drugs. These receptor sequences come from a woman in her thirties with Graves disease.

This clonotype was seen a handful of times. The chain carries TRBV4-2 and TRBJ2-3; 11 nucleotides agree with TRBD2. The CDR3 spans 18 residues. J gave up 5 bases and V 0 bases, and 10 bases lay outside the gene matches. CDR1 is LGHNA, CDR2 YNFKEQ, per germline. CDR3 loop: CASSQDPGLAVRGDTQYF. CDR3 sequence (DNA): TGTGCCAGCAGCCAAGACCCGGGACTAGCGGTCCGTGGAGATACGCAGTATTTT.

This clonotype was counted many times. DNA for the CDR3: TGTGCCAGCAGTTCGTCCACAGCGAACACTGAAGCTTTCTTT. Translating it yields CASSSSTANTEAFF. This rearrangement joins TRBV7-2 to TRBJ1-1; D uncertain. V gave up 6 bases and J gave up 1 base, with 12 bases separating them. Germline CDR1 reads SGHTA; CDR2 reads FQGNSA. CDR3 length: 14 residues.

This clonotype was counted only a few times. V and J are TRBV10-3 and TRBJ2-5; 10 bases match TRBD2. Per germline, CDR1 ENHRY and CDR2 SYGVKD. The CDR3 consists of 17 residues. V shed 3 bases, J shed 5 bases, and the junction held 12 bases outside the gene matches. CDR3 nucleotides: TGTGCCATCAGTGACCTAGCGGGAGCCATTAACCGGGAGACCCAGTACTTC. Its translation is CAISDLAGAINRETQYF.

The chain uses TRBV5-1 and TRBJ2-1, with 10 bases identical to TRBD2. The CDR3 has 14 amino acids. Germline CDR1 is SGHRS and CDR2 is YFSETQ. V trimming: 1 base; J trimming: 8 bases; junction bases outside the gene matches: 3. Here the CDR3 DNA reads TGCGCCAGCAGCTTGCCTAGCGGGAGCTATGAGCAGTTCTTC. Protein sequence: CASSLPSGSYEQFF. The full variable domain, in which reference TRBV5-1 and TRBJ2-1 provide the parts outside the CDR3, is KAGVTQTPRYLIKTRGQQVTLSCSPISGHRSVSWYQQTPGQGLQFLFEYFSETQRNKGNFPGRFSGRQFSNSRSEMNVSTLELGDSALYLCASSLPSGSYEQFFGPGTRLTVL.

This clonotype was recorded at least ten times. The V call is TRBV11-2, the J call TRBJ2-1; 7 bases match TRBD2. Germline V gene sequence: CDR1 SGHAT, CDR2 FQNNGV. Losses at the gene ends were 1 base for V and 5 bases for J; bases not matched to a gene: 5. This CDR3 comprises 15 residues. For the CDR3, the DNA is TGTGCCAGCAGCTTAGGTGCTAGCGGCAACAATGAGCAGTTCTTC. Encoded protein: CASSLGASGNNEQFF.

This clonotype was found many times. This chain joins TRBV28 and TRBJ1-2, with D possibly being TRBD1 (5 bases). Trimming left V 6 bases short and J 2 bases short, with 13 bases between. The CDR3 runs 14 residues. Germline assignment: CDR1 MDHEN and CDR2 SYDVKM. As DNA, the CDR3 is TGTGCCAGCAGGGGTAAGGGGTCGAACTATGGCTACACCTTC. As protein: CASRGKGSNYGYTF.

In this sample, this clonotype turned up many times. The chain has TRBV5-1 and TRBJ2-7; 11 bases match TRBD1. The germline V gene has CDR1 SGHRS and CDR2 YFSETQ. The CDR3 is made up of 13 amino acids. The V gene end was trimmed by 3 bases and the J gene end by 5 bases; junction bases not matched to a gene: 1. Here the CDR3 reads CASSWTGGDEQYF. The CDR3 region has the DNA TGCGCCAGCAGCTGGACAGGGGGCGACGAGCAGTACTTC.

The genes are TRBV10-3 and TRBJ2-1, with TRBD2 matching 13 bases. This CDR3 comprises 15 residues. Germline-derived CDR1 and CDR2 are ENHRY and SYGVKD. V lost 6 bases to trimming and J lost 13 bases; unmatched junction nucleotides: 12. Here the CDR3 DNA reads TGTGCCATCAGGAAGGGGACTAGCGGGAAAGAGACCCAGTTCTTC. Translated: CAIRKGTSGKETQFF.

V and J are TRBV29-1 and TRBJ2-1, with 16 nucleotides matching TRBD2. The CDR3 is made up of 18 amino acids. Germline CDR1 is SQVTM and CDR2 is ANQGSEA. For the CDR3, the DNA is TGCAGTTTTCCGGGACTAGCGGGAGGGGCGAGCTCCTACAATGAGCAGTTCTTC. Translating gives CSFPGLAGGASSYNEQFF.

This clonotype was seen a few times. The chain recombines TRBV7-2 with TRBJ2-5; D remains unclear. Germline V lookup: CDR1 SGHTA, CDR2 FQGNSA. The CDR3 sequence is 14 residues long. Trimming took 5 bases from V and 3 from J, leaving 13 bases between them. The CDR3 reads CASSAPGREETQYF. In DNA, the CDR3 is TGTGCCAGCAGCGCGCCGGGTCGAGAAGAGACCCAGTACTTC.

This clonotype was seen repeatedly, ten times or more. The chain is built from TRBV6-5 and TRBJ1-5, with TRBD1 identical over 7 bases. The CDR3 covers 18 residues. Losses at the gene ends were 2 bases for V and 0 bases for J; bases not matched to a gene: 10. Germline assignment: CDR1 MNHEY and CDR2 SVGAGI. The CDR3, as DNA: TGTGCCAGCAGTTACCGGACAGGCGGCGGGTATAGCAATCAGCCCCAGCATTTT. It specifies CASSYRTGGGYSNQPQHF.

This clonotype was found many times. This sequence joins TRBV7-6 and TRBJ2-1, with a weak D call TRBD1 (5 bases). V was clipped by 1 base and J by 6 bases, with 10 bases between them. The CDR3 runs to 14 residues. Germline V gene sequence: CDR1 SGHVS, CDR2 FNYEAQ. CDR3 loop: CASSLVGVGNEQFF. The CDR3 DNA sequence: TGTGCCAGCAGCTTAGTAGGGGTTGGCAATGAGCAGTTCTTC. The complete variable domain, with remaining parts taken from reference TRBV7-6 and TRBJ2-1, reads GAGVSQSPRYKVTKRGQDVALRCDPISGHVSLYWYRQALGQGPEFLTYFNYEAQQDKSGLPNDRFSAERPEGSISTLTIQRTEQRDSAMYRCASSLVGVGNEQFFGPGTRLTVL.

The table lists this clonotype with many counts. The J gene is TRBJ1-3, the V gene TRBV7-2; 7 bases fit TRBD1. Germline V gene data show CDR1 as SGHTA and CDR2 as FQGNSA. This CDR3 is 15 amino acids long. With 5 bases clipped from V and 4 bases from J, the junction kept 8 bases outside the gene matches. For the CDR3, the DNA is TGTGCCAGCAGCCCCCTGACAGGGATGGGAAACACCATATATTTT. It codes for CASSPLTGMGNTIYF.

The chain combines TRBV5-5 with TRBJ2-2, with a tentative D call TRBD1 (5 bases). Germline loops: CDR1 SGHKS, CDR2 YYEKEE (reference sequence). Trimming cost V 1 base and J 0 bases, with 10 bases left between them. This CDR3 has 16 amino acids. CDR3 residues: CASSLYWTPNTGELFF. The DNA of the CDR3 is TGTGCCAGCAGCTTGTATTGGACACCGAACACCGGGGAGCTGTTTTTT.

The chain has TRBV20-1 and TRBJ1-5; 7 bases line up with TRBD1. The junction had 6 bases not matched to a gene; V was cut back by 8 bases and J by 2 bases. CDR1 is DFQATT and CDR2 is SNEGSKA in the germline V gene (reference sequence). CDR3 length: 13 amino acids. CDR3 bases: TGCAGTATGGGGGACAGACGCAATCAGCCCCAGCATTTT. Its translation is CSMGDRRNQPQHF.

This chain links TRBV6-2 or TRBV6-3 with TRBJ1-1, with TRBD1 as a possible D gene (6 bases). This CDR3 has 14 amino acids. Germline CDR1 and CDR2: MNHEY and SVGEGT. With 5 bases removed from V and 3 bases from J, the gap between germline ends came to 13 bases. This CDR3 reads CASSGERGYTEAFF. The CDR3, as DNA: TGTGCCAGCAGTGGCGAAAGGGGGTACACTGAAGCTTTCTTT.

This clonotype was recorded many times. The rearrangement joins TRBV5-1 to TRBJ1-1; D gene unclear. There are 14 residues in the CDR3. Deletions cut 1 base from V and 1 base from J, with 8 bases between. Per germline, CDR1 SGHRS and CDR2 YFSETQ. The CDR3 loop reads CASSLYPGNTEAFF. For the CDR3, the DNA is TGCGCCAGCAGCTTGTACCCGGGGAACACTGAAGCTTTCTTT.

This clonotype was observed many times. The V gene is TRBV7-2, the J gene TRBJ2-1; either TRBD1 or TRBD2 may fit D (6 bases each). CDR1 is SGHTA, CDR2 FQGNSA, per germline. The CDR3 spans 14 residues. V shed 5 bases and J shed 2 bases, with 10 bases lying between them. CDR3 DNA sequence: TGTGCCAGCAGCCCCGGGGGCCCCTACAATGAGCAGTTCTTC. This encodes CASSPGGPYNEQFF.

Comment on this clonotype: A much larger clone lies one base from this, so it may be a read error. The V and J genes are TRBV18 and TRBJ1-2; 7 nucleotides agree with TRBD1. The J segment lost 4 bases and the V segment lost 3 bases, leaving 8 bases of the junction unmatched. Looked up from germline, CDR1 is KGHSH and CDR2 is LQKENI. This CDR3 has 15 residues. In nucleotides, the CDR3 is TGTGCCAGCTCACCCGGACAGGCGGTGATCTATGGCTACACCTTC. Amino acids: CASSPGQAVIYGYTF.

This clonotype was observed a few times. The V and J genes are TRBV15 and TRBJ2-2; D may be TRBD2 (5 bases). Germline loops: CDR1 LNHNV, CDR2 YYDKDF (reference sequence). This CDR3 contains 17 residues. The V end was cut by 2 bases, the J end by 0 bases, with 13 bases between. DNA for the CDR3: TGTGCCACCAGCAGAACTCTGGCGGGCTCGAACACCGGGGAGCTGTTTTTT. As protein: CATSRTLAGSNTGELFF.

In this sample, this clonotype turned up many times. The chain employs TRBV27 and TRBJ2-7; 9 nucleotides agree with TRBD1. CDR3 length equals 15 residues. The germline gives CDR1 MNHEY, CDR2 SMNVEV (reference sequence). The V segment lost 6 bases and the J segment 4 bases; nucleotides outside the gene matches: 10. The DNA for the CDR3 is TGTGCCAGCAGCAGATTTGGGACAGGGTCATACGAGCAGTACTTC. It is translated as CASSRFGTGSYEQYF.

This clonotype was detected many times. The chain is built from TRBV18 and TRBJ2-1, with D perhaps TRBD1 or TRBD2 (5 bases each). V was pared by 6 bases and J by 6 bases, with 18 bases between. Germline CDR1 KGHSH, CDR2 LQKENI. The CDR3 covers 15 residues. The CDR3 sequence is CASSPGLGISNEQFF. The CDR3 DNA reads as TGTGCCAGCTCCCCGGGGCTAGGGATCTCCAATGAGCAGTTCTTC.

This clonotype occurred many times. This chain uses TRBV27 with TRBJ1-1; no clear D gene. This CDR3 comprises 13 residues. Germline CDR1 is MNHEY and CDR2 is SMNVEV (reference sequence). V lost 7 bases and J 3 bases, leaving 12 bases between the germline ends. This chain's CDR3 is CASKVIGHTEAFF. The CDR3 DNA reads TGTGCCAGCAAGGTAATCGGGCACACTGAAGCTTTCTTT.

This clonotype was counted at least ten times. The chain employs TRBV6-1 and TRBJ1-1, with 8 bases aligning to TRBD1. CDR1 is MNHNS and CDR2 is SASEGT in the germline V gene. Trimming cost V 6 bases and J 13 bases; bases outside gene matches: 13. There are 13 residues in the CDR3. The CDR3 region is CASSRGQGANFFF. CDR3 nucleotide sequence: TGTGCCAGCAGCCGAGGACAGGGAGCTAACTTTTTCTTT.

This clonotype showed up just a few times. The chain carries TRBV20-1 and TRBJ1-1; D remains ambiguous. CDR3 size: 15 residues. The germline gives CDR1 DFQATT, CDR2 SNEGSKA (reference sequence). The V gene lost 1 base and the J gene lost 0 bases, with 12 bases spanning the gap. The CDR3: CSARGSLMMNTEAFF. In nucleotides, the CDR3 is TGCAGTGCTAGAGGCAGTTTAATGATGAACACTGAAGCTTTCTTT.

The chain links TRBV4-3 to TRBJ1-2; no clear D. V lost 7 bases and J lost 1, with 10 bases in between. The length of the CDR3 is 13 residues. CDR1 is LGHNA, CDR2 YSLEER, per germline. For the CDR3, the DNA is TGCGCCAGCACGCCGGGCAATAACTATGGCTACACCTTC. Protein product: CASTPGNNYGYTF.